This entry concerns a single TCR beta chain. The data are from a study of blood T cell repertoires in COVID-19. Per the germline V gene, CDR1 is GTSNPN and CDR2 is SVGIG (reference sequence). CDR3 size: 15 residues. After removal of 2 bases from V and 0 bases from J, the junction contained 4 bases not matched to a gene. Assay used: immunoSEQ multiplex PCR; TCRdb lists only in-frame clones, some missing. Here the sample spans about 400,000 clones, nearly 90% being singletons. This rearrangement joins TRBV30 to TRBJ2-5; 9 nucleotides line up with TRBD1. The receptor was derived from a woman in her thirties or forties with acute COVID-19. Input material: PBMCs or T cells enriched from blood (not recorded which). The CDR3: CAWSRGQGDQETQYF. CDR3 nucleotides: TGTGCCTGGAGTAGGGGACAGGGAGACCAAGAGACCCAGTACTTC.